The source of this T cell receptor (beta chain) is a study of CD8 T cells in Susac syndrome (dated by TCRdb to the late 2010s). Turning to the overall study: Among the Susac syndrome patients who were sequenced, clinically active disease was present in about six and clinical remission was observed in about eight. At the time of blood withdrawal, Susac syndrome patients were either therapy-naive, taking corticosteroids (with some also receiving IVIg), or on IVIg alone. Repertoire sequencing was used to test whether CD8+ T cell activation and differentiation in Susac syndrome was antigen driven. General study outcomes and caveats: In patients with Susac syndrome, the CD4+ T cell repertoire showed no detectable clonal expansion. The study acknowledged that relatively few individuals were included in the TCR sequencing and HLA analysis.

A note on this clonotype: Its recognized antigen is unknown. No much larger clone exists at a distance of one base, and base qualities are not known.

High-throughput TCR beta sequencing profiled peripheral blood CD8+ and CD4+ T cells from healthy donors, Susac syndrome patients and multiple sclerosis patients. Susac syndrome patients met recently defined diagnostic criteria for definite or probable disease. Bulk CD8+ and CD4+ T cells were purified by magnetic negative isolation, whereas CD8+ TEMRA cells were enriched by FACS. Blood was drawn into EDTA tubes, processed within 24 hours, and PBMCs were isolated by density gradient centrifugation. PBMCs intended for TCR sequencing were frozen in liquid nitrogen and were later thawed in a 37 degrees C water bath. A purity of at least 90% was achieved for sorted or isolated CD4+, CD8+ and CD8+ TEMRA cells. RNA was extracted with the RNeasy kit and roughly 0.5 to 1 ug was reverse transcribed using random hexamers. TCR beta CDR3 regions were amplified with the immunoSEQ multiplex PCR assay covering 54 Vbeta and 13 Jbeta segments. PCR amplification bias was corrected by using a synthetic template baseline for primer optimization and computational correction. The original pipeline was this. Only productive sequences were kept, with reads annotated to V, D and J genes according to IMGT and analyzed in immunoSEQ Analyzer. Clonality was computed as one minus Shannon entropy normalized by log2 of the number of productive unique sequences. For each patient and control, public and private clones were evaluated within the 100 most prevalent clones. Clones were defined as Susac-specific if absent from the healthy and MS cohorts, from around 1,000 published viral clones and from other ImmuneACCESS disease sequences. In TCRdb, the public reads were trimmed at Q25 with fastp and aligned with MiXCR, with productive beta chains retained. Under each unique CDR3 protein, matching rows form one entry showing the most common genes and DNA. TCRdb's processing, not the authors' own work, is the source of the V and J calls. The sample has about 210,000 distinct CDR3 sequences on record, about 94% of them singletons. Approximately 0.15% of the sample is in the top ten clones.

From the germline V gene (reference sequence), CDR1 is MNHNY and CDR2 is SVGAGI. Germline trimming: 6 bases from V, 4 bases from J; junction bases outside gene matches: 11. The CDR3 spans 15 residues, from the cysteine through the phenylalanine. The DNA shown is the 45-base CDR3, in frame from base 1. The rearrangement combines TRBV6-6 with TRBJ1-1; 7 central nucleotides agree with TRBD1. The TCR was taken from a human donor with Susac syndrome. Sequencing was done on a sample of CD4+ T cells from PBMCs. The DNA sequence is as follows: TGTGCCAGCAGAAGACAGGGTTTCGGGGCCACTGAAGCTTTCTTT. The translation is CASRRQGFGATEAFF.